In its sample, the clone carrying this TCR beta chain was seen many times. The data originate from a study of T-cell reconstitution after alpha-beta-depleted transplantation in children. The germline gives CDR1 DFQATT, CDR2 SNEGSKA (reference sequence). Trimming removed 5 bases from V and 4 bases from J; junction bases left unmatched: 13. The CDR3 extends over 16 amino acids. TCRbeta library construction was performed incorporating unique molecular identifiers. TCRdb reprocessed the PCR reads via MiXCR and lists one record per CDR3 protein. The table lists hundreds of thousands of distinct CDR3 sequences, around a sixth of them singletons.

The TCR comes from a human donor who donated a stem cell graft to a child with acute myeloid leukemia. The rearrangement links TRBV20-1 to TRBJ1-5, with 8 bases that match TRBD1. Sample: PBMCs from the stem cell graft donor, taken from the stem cell graft. Written as DNA, the CDR3 is TGCAGTGCTTCTCAAGCCGGGACAGGCCGGAATCAGCCCCAGCATTTT. Translation: CSASQAGTGRNQPQHF.